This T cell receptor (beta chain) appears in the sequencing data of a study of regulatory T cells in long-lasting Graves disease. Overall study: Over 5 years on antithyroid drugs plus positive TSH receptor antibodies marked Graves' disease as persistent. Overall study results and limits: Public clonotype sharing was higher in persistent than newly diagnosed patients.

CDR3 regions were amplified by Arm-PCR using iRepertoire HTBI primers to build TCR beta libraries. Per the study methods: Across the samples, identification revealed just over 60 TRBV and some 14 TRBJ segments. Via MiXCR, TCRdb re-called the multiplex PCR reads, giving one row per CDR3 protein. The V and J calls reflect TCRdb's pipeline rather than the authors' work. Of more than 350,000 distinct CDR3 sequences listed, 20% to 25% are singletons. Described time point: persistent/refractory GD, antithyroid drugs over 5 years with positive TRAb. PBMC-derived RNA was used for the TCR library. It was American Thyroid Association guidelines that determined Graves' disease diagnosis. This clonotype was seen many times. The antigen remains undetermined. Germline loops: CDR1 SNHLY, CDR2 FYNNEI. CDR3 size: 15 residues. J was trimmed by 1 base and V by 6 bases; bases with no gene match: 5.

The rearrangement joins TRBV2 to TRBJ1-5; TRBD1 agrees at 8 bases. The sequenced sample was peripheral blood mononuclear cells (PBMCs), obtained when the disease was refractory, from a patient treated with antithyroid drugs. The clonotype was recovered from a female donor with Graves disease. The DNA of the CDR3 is TGTGCCAGCAGAACAGGGGGTCTAAGCAATCAGCCCCAGCATTTT. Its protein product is CASRTGGLSNQPQHF.